This T cell receptor (beta chain) stems from a study of T-cell reconstitution after alpha-beta-depleted transplantation in children. Findings and limits, study-wide: Surviving recipient T cells and thymic progenitors accounted for the high day-60 TCRbeta diversity observed in some patients. Several hundred graft clones that had expanded were reportedly the source of alpha-beta T cells about two months after transplant. Among T cells one year after transplant, newly produced cells accounted for most counts and diversity.

During its preparation, the TCRbeta library received unique molecular identifiers. From the PCR reads, TCRdb called clonotypes with MiXCR, one entry per CDR3 protein. The sample contains almost 500,000 distinct CDR3 sequences, roughly a tenth of which appear only once. Many counts were recorded for this clonotype. Antigen specificity is unknown. The germline V gene has CDR1 SGHTA and CDR2 FQGNSA. The germline V and J ends were trimmed by 5 bases and 2 bases, with 7 bases remaining between them. The CDR3 is made up of 12 amino acids. Sequencing was performed on PBMCs, taken before TCRalphabeta/CD19-depleted stem cell transplant. V usage is TRBV7-2 and J usage is TRBJ2-7; no reliable D call. The sequence came from a child under 10 years old with inherited bone marrow failure, due to receive a stem cell transplant. The CDR3 nucleotides read TGTGCCAGCAGCCCCGATGCCTACGAGCAGTACTTC. Translation gives CASSPDAYEQYF.